This TCR beta chain appears in the sequencing data of a study of T-cell reconstitution after alpha-beta-depleted transplantation in children. Trimming shortened V by 4 bases and J by 1 base, and 14 bases separated the two germline ends. Germline-derived CDR1 and CDR2 are GTSNPN and SVGIG (reference sequence). The CDR3 sequence is 15 residues long. For TCRbeta, the library was prepared with unique molecular identifiers. In TCRdb, the PCR reads were re-called with MiXCR into one record per CDR3 protein. The sample contains approximately 590,000 distinct CDR3 sequences, under 12% of which appear only once. This clonotype was counted between two and nine times.

The receptor comes from a human donor who donated a stem cell graft to a child with acute myeloid leukemia. Specimen: PBMCs from the stem cell graft donor, collected from the stem cell graft. This sequence joins TRBV30 and TRBJ1-5, with D unresolved. The CDR3 spells CAWNLKGRSNQPQHF. In nucleotides, the CDR3 is TGTGCCTGGAATTTAAAGGGCAGGAGCAATCAGCCCCAGCATTTT. Full variable domain (outside the CDR3, taken from reference TRBV30 and TRBJ1-5): SQTIHQWPATLVQPVGSPLSLECTVEGTSNPNLYWYRQAAGRGLQLLFYSVGIGQISSEVPQNLSASRPQDRQFILSSKKLLLSDSGFYLCAWNLKGRSNQPQHFGDGTRLSIL.